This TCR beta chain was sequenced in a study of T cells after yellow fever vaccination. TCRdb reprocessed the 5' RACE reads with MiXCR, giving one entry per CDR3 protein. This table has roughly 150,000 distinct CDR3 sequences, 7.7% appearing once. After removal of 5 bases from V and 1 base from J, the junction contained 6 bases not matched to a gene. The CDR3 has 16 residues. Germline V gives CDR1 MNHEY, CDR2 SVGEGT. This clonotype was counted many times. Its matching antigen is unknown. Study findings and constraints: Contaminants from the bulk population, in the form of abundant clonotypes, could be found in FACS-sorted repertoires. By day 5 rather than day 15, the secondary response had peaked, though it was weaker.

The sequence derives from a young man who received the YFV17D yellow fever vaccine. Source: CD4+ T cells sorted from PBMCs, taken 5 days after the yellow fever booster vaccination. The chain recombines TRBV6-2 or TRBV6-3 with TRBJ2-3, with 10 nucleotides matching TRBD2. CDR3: CASSTGTSARTDTQYF. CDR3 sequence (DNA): TGTGCCAGCAGTACGGGGACTAGCGCGCGCACAGATACGCAGTATTTT.